This TCR beta chain was recovered during a study of control samples from healthy donors and cancer patients. The repertoire was sequenced with immunoSEQ multiplex PCR; TCRdb's copy has only in-frame clones and lacks some. The sample holds roughly 130,000 clones, approximately 90% seen once. The sample holds one count of this clone. Germline V gene sequence: CDR1 LNHNV, CDR2 YYDKDF (reference sequence). The CDR3 loop spans 14 amino acids. J gave up 0 bases and V 4 bases, and 2 bases lay outside the gene matches. The receptor was derived from a man aged 18-30 years in good health. The rearrangement joins TRBV15 to TRBJ2-7; 8 bases fit TRBD1. The sample was blood. The CDR3 reads CATSMDRVSYEQYF. DNA for the CDR3: TGTGCCACCAGCATGGACAGGGTCTCCTACGAGCAGTACTTC.